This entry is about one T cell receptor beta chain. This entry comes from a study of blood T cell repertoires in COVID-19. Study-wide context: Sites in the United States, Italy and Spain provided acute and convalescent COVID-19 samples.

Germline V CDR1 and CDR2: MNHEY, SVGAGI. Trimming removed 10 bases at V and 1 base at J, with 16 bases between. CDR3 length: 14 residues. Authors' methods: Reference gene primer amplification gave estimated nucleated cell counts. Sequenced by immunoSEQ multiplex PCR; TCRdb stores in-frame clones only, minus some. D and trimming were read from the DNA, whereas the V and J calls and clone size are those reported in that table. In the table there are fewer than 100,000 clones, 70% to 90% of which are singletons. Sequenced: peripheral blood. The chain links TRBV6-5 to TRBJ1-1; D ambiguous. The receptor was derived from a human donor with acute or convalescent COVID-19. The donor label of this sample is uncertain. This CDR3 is CATLDRSGNTEAFF. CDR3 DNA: TGTGCCACCCTTGATCGGTCAGGGAACACTGAAGCTTTCTTT.